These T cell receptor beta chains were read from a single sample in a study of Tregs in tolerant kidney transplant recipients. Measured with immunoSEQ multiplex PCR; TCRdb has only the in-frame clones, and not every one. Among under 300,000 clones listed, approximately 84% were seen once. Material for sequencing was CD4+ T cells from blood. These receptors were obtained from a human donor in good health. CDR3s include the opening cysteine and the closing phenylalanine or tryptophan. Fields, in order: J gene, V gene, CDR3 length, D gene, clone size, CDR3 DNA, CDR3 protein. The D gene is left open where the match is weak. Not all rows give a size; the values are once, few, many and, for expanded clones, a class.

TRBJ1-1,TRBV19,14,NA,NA,TGTGCCAGTAGCCCCGGGGGACGGTGGACTGAAGCTTTCTTT,CASSPGGRWTEAFF
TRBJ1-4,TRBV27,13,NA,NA,TGTGCCAGCAGTTTATCGCGGGCCAAAAAACTGTTTTTT,CASSLSRAKKLFF
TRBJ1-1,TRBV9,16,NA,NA,TGTGCCAGCAGCGTTGGGGACGCCTTAATGAACACTGAAGCTTTCTTT,CASSVGDALMNTEAFF
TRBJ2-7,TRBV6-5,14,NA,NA,TGTGCCAGCAGCTCGGGATTACTTTCCTACGAGCAGTACTTC,CASSSGLLSYEQYF
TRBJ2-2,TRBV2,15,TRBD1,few,TGTGCCAGCAGCCGGGACAGAGCGAACACCGGGGAGCTGTTTTTT,CASSRDRANTGELFF
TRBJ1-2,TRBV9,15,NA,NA,TGTGCCAGCAGCGGAGCCCCCGGGACCGCATATGGCTACACCTTC,CASSGAPGTAYGYTF
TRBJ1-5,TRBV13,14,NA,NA,TGTGCCAGCAGCTTAGGGGGGCGCGATCAGCCCCAGCATTTT,CASSLGGRDQPQHF
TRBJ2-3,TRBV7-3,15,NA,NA,TGTGCCAGCAGCCTCTCAGCGGTAGAGGTAGATACGCAGTATTTT,CASSLSAVEVDTQYF
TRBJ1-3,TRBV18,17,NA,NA,TGTGCCAGCTCACCACGAAGTGAGCGGGGTCCTGGAAACACCATATATTTT,CASSPRSERGPGNTIYF
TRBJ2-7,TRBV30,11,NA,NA,TGTGCCTGGAGTCTCAAATACGAGCAGTACTTC,CAWSLKYEQYF
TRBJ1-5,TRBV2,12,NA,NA,TGTGCCAGCAGTGAACGGGGGCAGCCCCAGCATTTT,CASSERGQPQHF
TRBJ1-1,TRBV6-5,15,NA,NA,TGTGCCAGCAGTTACTCGAGCGGACATCGCACTGAAGCTTTCTTT,CASSYSSGHRTEAFF
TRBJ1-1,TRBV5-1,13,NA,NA,TGCGCCAGCAGCTTGGATCTGAACACTGAAGCTTTCTTT,CASSLDLNTEAFF
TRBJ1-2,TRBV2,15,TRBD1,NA,TGTGCCAGCAGTTCATGGGACAGAATAAACTATGGCTACACCTTC,CASSSWDRINYGYTF
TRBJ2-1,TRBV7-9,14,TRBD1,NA,TGTGCCAGCAGCCAAAGGGACAGCTACAATGAGCAGTTCTTC,CASSQRDSYNEQFF
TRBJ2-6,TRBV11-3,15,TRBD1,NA,TGTGCCAGCAGCTCTACAGGGGCCGGGGCCAACGTCCTGACTTTC,CASSSTGAGANVLTF
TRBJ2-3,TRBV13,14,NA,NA,TGTGCCAGCAGCTTAGCGGGTCGGACAGATACGCAGTATTTT,CASSLAGRTDTQYF
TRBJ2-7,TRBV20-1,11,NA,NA,TGCAGTGCCCGGGACGACTACGAGCAGTACTTC,CSARDDYEQYF
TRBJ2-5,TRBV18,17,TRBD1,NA,TGTGCCAGCTCACCAGCCATACTAGTGACAGGGCAAGAGACCCAGTACTTC,CASSPAILVTGQETQYF
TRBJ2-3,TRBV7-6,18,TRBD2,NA,TGTGCCAGCAGCTTAAATGCGGGGCAGGCTAGCGGGAGGCATACGCAGTATTTT,CASSLNAGQASGRHTQYF
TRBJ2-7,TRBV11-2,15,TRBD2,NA,TGTGCCAGCAGCTCCTCTAGCGGGAGCTCCTACGAGCAGTACTTC,CASSSSSGSSYEQYF
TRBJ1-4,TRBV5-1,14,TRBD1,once,TGCGCCAGCAGCCTGACAGGGGTGGATGAAAAACTGTTTTTT,CASSLTGVDEKLFF
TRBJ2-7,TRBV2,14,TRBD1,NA,TGTGCCAGCAGTCTTGACAGGGGGGCCTACGAGCAGTACTTC,CASSLDRGAYEQYF
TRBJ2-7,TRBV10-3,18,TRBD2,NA,TGTGCCATCAGTGGAGCATTAGCGGGAGATAGAGAATCTTACGAGCAGTACTTC,CAISGALAGDRESYEQYF
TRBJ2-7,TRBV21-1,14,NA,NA,TGTGCCAGCAGAGCTTCGGGCAGATCCTACGAGCAGTACTTC,CASRASGRSYEQYF
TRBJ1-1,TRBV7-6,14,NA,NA,TGTGCCAGCAGCTTCCAGGAGCTGAACACTGAAGCTTTCTTT,CASSFQELNTEAFF
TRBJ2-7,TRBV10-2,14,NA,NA,TGCGCCAGCTTTCGTCCAGGAGGGGCACGGGAGCAGTACTTC,CASFRPGGAREQYF
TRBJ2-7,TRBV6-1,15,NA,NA,TGTGCCAGCAGAAAACCCGGGACTCTAACCTACGAGCAGTACTTC,CASRKPGTLTYEQYF
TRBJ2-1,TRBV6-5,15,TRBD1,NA,TGTGCCAGCAGTTACTTAGGGGGCGCGTACAATGAGCAGTTCTTC,CASSYLGGAYNEQFF
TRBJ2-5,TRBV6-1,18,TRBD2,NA,TGTGCCAGCAGTGCACCGGGACTAGCGGGGTCCCACGGGGAGACCCAGTACTTC,CASSAPGLAGSHGETQYF
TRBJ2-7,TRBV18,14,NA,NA,TGTGCCAGCTCACCACCCCAGGGCTCCTACGAGCAGTACTTC,CASSPPQGSYEQYF
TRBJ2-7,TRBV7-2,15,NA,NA,TGTGCCAGCAGCTTAGTCAGGGGATTACCCTACGAGCAGTACTTC,CASSLVRGLPYEQYF
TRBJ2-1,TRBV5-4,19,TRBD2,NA,TGTGCCAGCAGCTCAAAGGGTACCTCTAGCGGGGGGTCTTACAATGAGCAGTTCTTC,CASSSKGTSSGGSYNEQFF
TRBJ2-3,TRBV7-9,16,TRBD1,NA,TGTGCCAGCAGCCTTTGGGGAGACAGGGGAATGGATACGCAGTATTTT,CASSLWGDRGMDTQYF
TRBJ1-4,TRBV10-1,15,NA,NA,TGCGCCAGCAGGGGTGGGGCAGGGACAAATGAAAAACTGTTTTTT,CASRGGAGTNEKLFF
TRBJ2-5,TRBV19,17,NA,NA,TGTGCCAGTTCCTTTGGCCGGGGCAGTGGGATTCAAGAGACCCAGTACTTC,CASSFGRGSGIQETQYF
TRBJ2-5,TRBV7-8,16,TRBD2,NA,TGTGCCAGCAGCTTAGTGGTAGCGGGGGGGCGGGAGACCCAGTACTTC,CASSLVVAGGRETQYF
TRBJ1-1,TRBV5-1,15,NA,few,TGCGCCAGCAGCTTGGAAACAGGTGCGGCCACTGAAGCTTTCTTT,CASSLETGAATEAFF
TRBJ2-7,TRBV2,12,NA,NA,TGTGCCAGCAGTGTAATCCGTTACGAGCAGTACTTC,CASSVIRYEQYF
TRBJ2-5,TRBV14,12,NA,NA,TGTGCCAGCAGCCTAGGCCACAAGACCCAGTACTTC,CASSLGHKTQYF
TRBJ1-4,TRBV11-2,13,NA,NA,TGTGCCAGCAGCTTAGATCTGGAAAGAAGTATGTTTTTT,CASSLDLERSMFF
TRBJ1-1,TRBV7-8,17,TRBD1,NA,TGTGCCAGCAGCCCACGCCCAGGGGGCGGCAGGGACACTGAAGCTTTCTTT,CASSPRPGGGRDTEAFF